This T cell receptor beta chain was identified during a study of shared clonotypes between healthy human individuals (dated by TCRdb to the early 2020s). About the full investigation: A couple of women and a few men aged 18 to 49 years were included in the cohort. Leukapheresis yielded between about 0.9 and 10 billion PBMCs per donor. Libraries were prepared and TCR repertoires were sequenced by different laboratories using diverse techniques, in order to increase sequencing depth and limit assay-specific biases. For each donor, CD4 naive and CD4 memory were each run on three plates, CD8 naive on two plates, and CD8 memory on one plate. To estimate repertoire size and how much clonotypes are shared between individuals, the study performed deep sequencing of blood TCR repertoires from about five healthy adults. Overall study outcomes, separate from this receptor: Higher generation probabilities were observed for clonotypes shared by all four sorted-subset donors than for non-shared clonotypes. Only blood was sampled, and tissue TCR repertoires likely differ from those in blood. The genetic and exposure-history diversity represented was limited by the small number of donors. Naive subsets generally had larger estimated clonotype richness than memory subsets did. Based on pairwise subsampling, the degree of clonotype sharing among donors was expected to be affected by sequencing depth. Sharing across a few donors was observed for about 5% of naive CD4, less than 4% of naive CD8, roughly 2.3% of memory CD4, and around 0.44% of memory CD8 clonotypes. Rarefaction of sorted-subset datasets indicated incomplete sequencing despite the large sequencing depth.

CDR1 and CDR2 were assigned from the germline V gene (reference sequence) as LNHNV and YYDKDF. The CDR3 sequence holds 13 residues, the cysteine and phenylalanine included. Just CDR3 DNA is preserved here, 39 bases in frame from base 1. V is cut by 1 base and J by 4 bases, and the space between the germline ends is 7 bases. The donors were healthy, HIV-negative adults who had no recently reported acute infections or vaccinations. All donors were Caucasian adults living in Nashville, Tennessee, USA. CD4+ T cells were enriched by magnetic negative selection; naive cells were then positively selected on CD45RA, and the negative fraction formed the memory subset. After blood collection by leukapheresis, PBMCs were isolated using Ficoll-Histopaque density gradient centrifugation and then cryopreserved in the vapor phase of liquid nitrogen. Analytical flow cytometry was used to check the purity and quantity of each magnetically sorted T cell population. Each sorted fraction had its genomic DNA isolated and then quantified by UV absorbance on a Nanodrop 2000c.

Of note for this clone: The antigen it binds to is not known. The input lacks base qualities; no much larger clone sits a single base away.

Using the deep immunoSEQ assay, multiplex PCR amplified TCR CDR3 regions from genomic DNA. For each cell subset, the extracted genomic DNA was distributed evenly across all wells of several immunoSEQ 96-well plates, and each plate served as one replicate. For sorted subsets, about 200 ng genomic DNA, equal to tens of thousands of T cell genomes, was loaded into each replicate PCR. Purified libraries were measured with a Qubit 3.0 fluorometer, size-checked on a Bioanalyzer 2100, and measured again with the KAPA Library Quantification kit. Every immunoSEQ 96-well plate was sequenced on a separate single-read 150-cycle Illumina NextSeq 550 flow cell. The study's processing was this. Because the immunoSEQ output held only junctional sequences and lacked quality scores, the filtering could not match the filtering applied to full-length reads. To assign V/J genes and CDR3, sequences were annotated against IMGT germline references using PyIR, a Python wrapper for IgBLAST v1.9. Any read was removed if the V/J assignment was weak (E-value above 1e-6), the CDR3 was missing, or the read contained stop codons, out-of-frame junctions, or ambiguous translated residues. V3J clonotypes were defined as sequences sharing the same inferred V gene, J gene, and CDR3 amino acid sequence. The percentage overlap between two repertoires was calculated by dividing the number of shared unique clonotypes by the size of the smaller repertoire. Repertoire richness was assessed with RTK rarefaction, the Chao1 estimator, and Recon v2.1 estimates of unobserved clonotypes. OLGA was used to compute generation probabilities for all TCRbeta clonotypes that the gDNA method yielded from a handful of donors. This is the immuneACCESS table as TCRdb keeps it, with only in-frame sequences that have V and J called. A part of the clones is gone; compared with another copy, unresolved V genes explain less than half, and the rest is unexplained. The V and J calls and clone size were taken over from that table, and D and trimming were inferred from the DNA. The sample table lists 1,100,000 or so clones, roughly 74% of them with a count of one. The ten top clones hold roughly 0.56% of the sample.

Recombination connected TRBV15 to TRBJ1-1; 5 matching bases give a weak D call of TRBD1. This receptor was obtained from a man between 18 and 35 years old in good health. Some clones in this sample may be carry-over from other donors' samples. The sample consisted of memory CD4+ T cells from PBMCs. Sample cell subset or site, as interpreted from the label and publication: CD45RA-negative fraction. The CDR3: CATSRAGLTEAFF. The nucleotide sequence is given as TGTGCCACCAGCAGAGCAGGGCTCACTGAAGCTTTCTTT. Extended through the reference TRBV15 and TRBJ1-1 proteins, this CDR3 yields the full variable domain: DAMVIQNPRYQVTQFGKPVTLSCSQTLNHNVMYWYQQKSSQAPKLLFHYYDKDFNNEADTPDNFQSRRPNTSFCFLDIRSPGLGDTAMYLCATSRAGLTEAFFGQGTRLTVV.